This T cell receptor beta chain was found in a study of cytomegalovirus exposure and HLA in healthy donors. Whole-study results and caveats: Per a prior analysis, the majority of TCR beta V segments were productive roughly 87% or roughly 30% of the time.

Worth noting for this clone: Antigen unknown.

Germline V gives CDR1 SGHAT, CDR2 FQDESV (reference sequence). The CDR3 loop spans 14 amino acids. The V and J ends lost 5 bases and 4 bases, in that order; junction bases with no gene match: 7. Primers included in the PCR were 60 Vbeta and 13 Jbeta primers. The data were produced by immunoSEQ multiplex PCR, yet TCRdb's version contains in-frame clones alone and is incomplete. The repertoire includes approximately 69,000 clones, 65% to 80% of them detected once, and about 20% sits in the top ten. Sequencing was carried out using PBMCs. The chain combines TRBV11-1 with TRBJ1-1, with 7 bases identical to TRBD1. The TCR sequence derives from a man aged 40-55 years in good health and CMV-seropositive. In nucleotides, the CDR3 is TGTGCCAGCAGCACAGGACAGGCCTCCACTGAAGCTTTCTTT. It specifies CASSTGQASTEAFF. Drawing the rest from reference TRBV11-1 and TRBJ1-1, the complete variable domain is EAEVAQSPRYKITEKSQAVAFWCDPISGHATLYWYRQILGQGPELLVQFQDESVVDDSQLPKDRFSAERLKGVDSTLKIQPAELGDSAMYLCASSTGQASTEAFFGQGTRLTVV.